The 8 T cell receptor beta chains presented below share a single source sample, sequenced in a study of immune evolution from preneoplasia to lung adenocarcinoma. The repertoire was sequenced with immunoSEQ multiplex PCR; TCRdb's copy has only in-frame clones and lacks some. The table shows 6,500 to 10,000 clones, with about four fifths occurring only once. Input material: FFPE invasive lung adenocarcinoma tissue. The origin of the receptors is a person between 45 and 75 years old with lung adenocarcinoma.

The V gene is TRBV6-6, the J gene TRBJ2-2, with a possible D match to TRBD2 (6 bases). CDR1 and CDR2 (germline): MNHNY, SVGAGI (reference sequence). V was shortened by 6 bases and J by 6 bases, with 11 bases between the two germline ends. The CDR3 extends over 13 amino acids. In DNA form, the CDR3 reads TGTGCCAGCAGGGGGAGGACGGCCGGGGAGCTGTTTTTT. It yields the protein CASRGRTAGELFF.

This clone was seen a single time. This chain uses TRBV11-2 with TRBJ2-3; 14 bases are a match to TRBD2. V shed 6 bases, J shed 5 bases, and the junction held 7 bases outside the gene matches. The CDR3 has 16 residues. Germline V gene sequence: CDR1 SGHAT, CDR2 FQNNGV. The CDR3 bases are TGTGCCAGCAGGACGGGACTAGCGGGAGCGGTAGATACGCAGTATTTT. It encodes CASRTGLAGAVDTQYF.

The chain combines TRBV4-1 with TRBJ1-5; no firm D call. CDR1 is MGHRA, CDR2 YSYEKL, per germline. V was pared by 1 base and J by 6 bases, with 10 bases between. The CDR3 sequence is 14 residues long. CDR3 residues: CASSQVGEGQPQHF. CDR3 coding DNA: TGCGCCAGCAGCCAAGTCGGGGAGGGTCAGCCCCAGCATTTT.

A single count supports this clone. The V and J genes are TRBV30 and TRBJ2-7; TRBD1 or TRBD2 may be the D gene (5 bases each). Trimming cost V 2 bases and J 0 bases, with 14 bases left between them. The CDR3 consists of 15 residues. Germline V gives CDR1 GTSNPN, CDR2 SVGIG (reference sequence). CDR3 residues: CAWSWGPESSYEQYF. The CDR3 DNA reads TGTGCCTGGAGTTGGGGACCAGAGAGCTCCTACGAGCAGTACTTC.

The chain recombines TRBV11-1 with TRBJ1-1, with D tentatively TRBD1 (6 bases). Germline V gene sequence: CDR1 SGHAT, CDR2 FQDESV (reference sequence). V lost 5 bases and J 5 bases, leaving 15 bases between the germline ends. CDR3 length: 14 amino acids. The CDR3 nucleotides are TGTGCCAGCAGCAAGGACAGTTATTTTACTGAAGCTTTCTTT. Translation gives CASSKDSYFTEAFF.

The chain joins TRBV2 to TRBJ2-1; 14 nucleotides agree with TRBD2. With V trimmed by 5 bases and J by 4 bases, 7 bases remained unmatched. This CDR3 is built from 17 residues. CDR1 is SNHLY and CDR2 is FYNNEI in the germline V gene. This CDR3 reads CASSYSGLAGVYNEQFF. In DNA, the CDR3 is TGTGCCAGCAGTTACTCGGGACTAGCGGGGGTATACAATGAGCAGTTCTTC.

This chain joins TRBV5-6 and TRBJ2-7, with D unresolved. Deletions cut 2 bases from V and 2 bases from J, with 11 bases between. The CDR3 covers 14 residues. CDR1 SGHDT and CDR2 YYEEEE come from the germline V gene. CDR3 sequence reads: CASSLLIPAYEQYF. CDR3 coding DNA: TGTGCCAGCAGCTTACTTATTCCCGCCTACGAGCAGTACTTC.

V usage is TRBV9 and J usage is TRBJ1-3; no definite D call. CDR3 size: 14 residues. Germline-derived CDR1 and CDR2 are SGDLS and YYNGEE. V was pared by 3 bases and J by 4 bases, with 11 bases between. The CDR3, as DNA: TGTGCCAGCAGCGGAGAGGGCTACGGAAACACCATATATTTT. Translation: CASSGEGYGNTIYF.